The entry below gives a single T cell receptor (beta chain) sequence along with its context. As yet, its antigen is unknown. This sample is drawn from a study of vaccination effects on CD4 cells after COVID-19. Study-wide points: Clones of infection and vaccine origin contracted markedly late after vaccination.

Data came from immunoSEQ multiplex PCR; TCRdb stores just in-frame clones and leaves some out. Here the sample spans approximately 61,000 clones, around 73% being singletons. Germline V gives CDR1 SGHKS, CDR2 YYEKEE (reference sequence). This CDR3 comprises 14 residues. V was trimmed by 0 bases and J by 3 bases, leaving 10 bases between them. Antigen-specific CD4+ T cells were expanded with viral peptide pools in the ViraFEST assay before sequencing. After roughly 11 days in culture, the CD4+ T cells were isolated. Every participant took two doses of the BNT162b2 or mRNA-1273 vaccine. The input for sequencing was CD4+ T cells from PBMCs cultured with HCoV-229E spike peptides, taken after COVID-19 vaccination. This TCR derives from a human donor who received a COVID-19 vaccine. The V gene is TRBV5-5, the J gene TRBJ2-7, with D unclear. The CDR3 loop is CASSLVDGYYEQYV. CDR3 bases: TGTGCCAGCAGCTTGGTTGACGGATACTACGAGCAGTACGTC.